Below are 3 T cell receptor beta chains sequenced from a single sample in a study of blood T cell repertoires in COVID-19 (dated by TCRdb to about 2020). The receptor library was made with the immunoSEQ multiplex PCR assay. Sourced from immuneACCESS, this table was stored by TCRdb with only in-frame sequences that have V and J called. A share of the clones is absent; for the studies checked, an unresolved V gene accounts for under half, and the remainder has no known explanation. The sample table holds approximately 70,000 clones, of which around nine tenths were seen once. The ten biggest clones cover 6% to 7.5% of the sample. Sequencing input: peripheral blood. Every receptor here comes from a man in his forties with COVID-19, enrolled during active disease.

The V and J genes are TRBV3-1 (or the pseudogene TRBV3-2) and TRBJ1-1; TRBD1 agrees at 8 bases. Germline V gene data show CDR1 as LGHDT and CDR2 as YNNKEL (reference sequence). The CDR3 length is 16 residues. Germline trimming cut 4 bases from V and 4 bases from J; bases unmatched to any gene: 11. DNA for the CDR3: TGTGCCAGCAGCCGGGGCAGGGGGCGCGAGGGCACTGAAGCTTTCTTT. As protein: CASSRGRGREGTEAFF.

The chain has TRBV5-4 and TRBJ1-2; D is unclear. The CDR3 has 14 residues. Germline V gives CDR1 SGHNT, CDR2 YYREEE (reference sequence). Between the trimmed V and J ends, which lost 4 bases and 1 base, there was a span of 11 bases. The CDR3 loop is CASSPEGNNYGYTF. CDR3 DNA: TGTGCCAGCAGCCCCGAGGGAAATAACTATGGCTACACCTTC.

The chain is built from TRBV28 and TRBJ2-2; D is possibly TRBD1 (8 bases). Between the trimmed V and J ends, which lost 5 bases and 3 bases, there was a span of 16 bases. This CDR3 spans 16 amino acids. CDR1 is MDHEN, CDR2 SYDVKM, per germline. CDR3 in amino acids: CASSPNRGGDTGELFF. CDR3 nucleotide sequence: TGTGCCAGCAGTCCCAACAGGGGGGGGGACACCGGGGAGCTGTTTTTT.